What follows are 26 T cell receptor beta chains derived from one specimen sequenced in a study of beta chain features in type 1 diabetes. General study findings and limits: Shorter TCRB CDR3s, moderately but significantly so, were found in Type 1 diabetes patients in all four CD4+ subsets.

These receptors have no identified antigens. Expressed TCRB transcripts were sequenced because the entire RNA isolate underwent reverse transcription. Sequenced by immunoSEQ multiplex PCR; TCRdb stores in-frame clones only, minus some. The sample has about 700,000 clones; roughly 12% are singletons. Sequenced material: naive CD4+ T cells from blood. All receptors derive from a man aged 18 to 30 with type 1 diabetes.

The CDR3 region is CAISDWTGGRDTEAFF. The CDR3 nucleotides read TGTGCCATCAGTGATTGGACAGGGGGCCGTGACACTGAAGCTTTCTTT. The rearrangement joins TRBV10-3 to TRBJ1-1, with 11 bases aligning to TRBD1. Germline V CDR1 and CDR2: ENHRY, SYGVKD. The CDR3 length is 16 residues. V shed 3 bases and J 3 bases; nucleotides not matched to a gene: 6.

This clone has more than one count but fewer than ten. The gene calls are TRBV7-2 and TRBJ1-6, with 7 bases fitting TRBD1. Unmatched junction bases numbered 10, after V lost 5 bases and J lost 9 bases. The germline CDR1 and CDR2 sequences are SGHTA and FQGNSA. The CDR3 is made up of 15 amino acids. The CDR3 nucleotides read TGTGCCAGCAGCATAGGACAGGTTAGGGGTTCACCCCTCCACTTT. Protein product: CASSIGQVRGSPLHF.

This chain connects TRBV19 to TRBJ2-7, with D possibly being TRBD2 (5 bases). V was shortened by 5 bases and J by 5 bases, with 19 bases between the two germline ends. Germline CDR1 reads LNHDA; CDR2 reads SQIVND (reference sequence). The length of the CDR3 is 15 residues. For the CDR3, the DNA is TGTGCCAGTAGTCAACGACGTGGCAGTAGCGACGAGCAGTACTTC. Translation: CASSQRRGSSDEQYF. Full variable domain (missing parts from reference TRBV19 and TRBJ2-7): DGGITQSPKYLFRKEGQNVTLSCEQNLNHDAMYWYRQDPGQGLRLIYYSQIVNDFQKGDIAEGYSVSREKKESFPLTVTSAQKNPTAFYLCASSQRRGSSDEQYFGPGTRLTVT.

This clone occurred a few times. The chain combines TRBV5-4 with TRBJ2-4, with TRBD2 identical over 8 bases. Germline CDR1 SGHNT, CDR2 YYREEE (reference sequence). The CDR3 has 14 amino acids. The trim removed 4 bases at V and 5 bases at J, leaving 5 bases unmatched. The CDR3 DNA is TGTGCCAGCAGCAAGGGACTAGTGGAAAACATTCAGTACTTC. This encodes CASSKGLVENIQYF.

The chain has TRBV7-9 and TRBJ2-3, with 11 bases that match TRBD2. The CDR3 is 16 residues long. In germline, CDR1 is SEHNR, CDR2 FQNEAQ (reference sequence). The V and J ends lost 1 base and 3 bases, in that order; junction bases with no gene match: 3. CDR3 sequence: CASSLDLAGGTDTQYF. CDR3 nucleotides: TGTGCCAGCAGCTTAGACCTAGCGGGGGGAACAGATACGCAGTATTTT. Complete variable domain (other parts from reference TRBV7-9 and TRBJ2-3): DTGVSQNPRHKITKRGQNVTFRCDPISEHNRLYWYRQTLGQGPEFLTYFQNEAQLEKSRLLSDRFSAERPKGSFSTLEIQRTEQGDSAMYLCASSLDLAGGTDTQYFGPGTRLTVL.

The V gene is TRBV7-2, the J gene TRBJ2-5; a possible D gene is TRBD2 (5 bases). CDR3 length: 14 amino acids. Germline CDR1 SGHTA, CDR2 FQGNSA. V lost 2 bases and J 4 bases, leaving 11 bases between the germline ends. CDR3 amino acids: CASSLNEGGETQYF. DNA of the CDR3: TGTGCCAGCAGCTTAAATGAGGGCGGAGAGACCCAGTACTTC.

The chain recombines TRBV7-2 with TRBJ2-7, with 7 bases that match TRBD2. The CDR3 has 14 amino acids. Germline CDR1 reads SGHTA; CDR2 reads FQGNSA. V dropped 1 base and J dropped 3; count of bases not matched to a gene: 3. CDR3 DNA sequence: TGTGCCAGCAGCTTAGAGGGAGGGATCTACGAGCAGTACTTC. This sequence encodes CASSLEGGIYEQYF.

This clone was picked up a small number of times. This CDR3 is CASNNRASNTEAFF. Written as DNA, the CDR3 is TGTGCCAGCAATAATAGGGCTTCGAACACTGAAGCTTTCTTT. The chain links TRBV7-9 to TRBJ1-1; D not certain. The V end was cut by 7 bases, the J end by 1 base, with 13 bases between. Germline lookup yields CDR1 SEHNR and CDR2 FQNEAQ (reference sequence). This CDR3 is 14 amino acids long.

A few counts support this clone. The same CDR3 arises from other DNA sequences in this sample as well. This sequence joins TRBV2 and TRBJ2-7; D not resolved. Germline CDR1 and CDR2: SNHLY and FYNNEI. The CDR3 is 10 amino acids. Trimming took off 4 bases at V and 4 bases at J, with 2 bases between the two ends. CDR3 coding DNA: TGTGCCAGCAGTGTATACGAGCAGTACTTC. Its translation: CASSVYEQYF.

The V call is TRBV13, the J call TRBJ1-1; a weak D match, TRBD1 (6 bases). V lost 7 bases to trimming and J lost 1 base, with 25 bases between them. The CDR3 runs to 18 residues. The germline CDR1 and CDR2 sequences are PRHDT and FYEKMQ (reference sequence). DNA of the CDR3: TGTGCCAGCAATTTCCCGGACAGCCCTAAACAGAGGAACACTGAAGCTTTCTTT. Translation: CASNFPDSPKQRNTEAFF.

This clone has more than one count but fewer than ten. The rearrangement uses TRBV9 and TRBJ2-4; no firm D call. The V and J ends lost 0 bases and 0 bases respectively, with 10 bases between them. The CDR3 runs to 16 residues. Germline CDR1 reads SGDLS; CDR2 reads YYNGEE. The CDR3 loop is CASSVGISPAKNIQYF. CDR3 in DNA: TGTGCCAGCAGCGTAGGGATAAGCCCAGCCAAAAACATTCAGTACTTC.

V and J are TRBV25-1 and TRBJ1-6; TRBD1 matches at 7 bases. CDR3 size: 15 residues. J gave up 10 bases and V 3 bases, and 9 bases lay outside the gene matches. Germline CDR1 reads MGHDK; CDR2 reads SYGVNS. This CDR3 is CASSDSVRGVSPLHF. The CDR3, as DNA: TGTGCCAGCAGTGATTCGGTCAGGGGGGTCTCACCCCTCCACTTT.

The rearrangement joins TRBV28 to TRBJ1-6; possible D gene TRBD1, 6 bases. The CDR3 covers 14 residues. Looked up from germline, CDR1 is MDHEN and CDR2 is SYDVKM. Trimming pared 3 bases from V and 8 bases from J, leaving 11 bases between. The CDR3 DNA is TGTGCCAGCAGTTTGGGGGGCTTAGATTCACCCCTCCACTTT. This encodes CASSLGGLDSPLHF.

In its sample, this clone was seen a few times. The chain is built from TRBV13 and TRBJ2-7, with TRBD2 identical over 13 bases. CDR3 length: 12 residues. Per the germline V gene, CDR1 is PRHDT and CDR2 is FYEKMQ (reference sequence). The V segment lost 6 bases and the J segment 12 bases; nucleotides outside the gene matches: 5. The CDR3 protein is CASRGLAGNGYF. For the CDR3, the DNA is TGTGCCAGCAGGGGACTAGCGGGGAATGGGTACTTC.

This clone was counted between two and nine times. In the same sample, other DNA sequences code for this CDR3. The chain couples TRBV19 to TRBJ2-3, with a tentative D call TRBD2 (6 bases). The CDR3 is made up of 13 amino acids. Trimming left V 4 bases short and J 1 base short, with 6 bases between. CDR1 is LNHDA and CDR2 is SQIVND in the germline V gene (reference sequence). The CDR3 sequence is CASSSGGTDTQYF. CDR3 in DNA: TGTGCCAGTAGTAGCGGGGGCACAGATACGCAGTATTTT.

The V and J genes are TRBV7-8 and TRBJ1-2; 7 bases map to TRBD1. In germline, CDR1 is SGHVS, CDR2 FQNEAQ. The CDR3 sequence is 15 residues long. Trimming cost V 4 bases and J 4 bases; bases outside gene matches: 9. The CDR3 nucleotides read TGTGCCAGCAGCTCACCTGACAGGGCTATCTATGGCTACACCTTC. Its translation: CASSSPDRAIYGYTF.

This clone was picked up a small number of times. This chain links TRBV29-1 with TRBJ1-2; D might be TRBD1 (6 bases). This CDR3 region has 13 residues. Looked up from germline, CDR1 is SQVTM and CDR2 is ANQGSEA. V was trimmed by 4 bases and J by 8 bases, leaving 17 bases between them. CDR3 residues: CSVGGGEGSGYTF. As DNA, the CDR3 is TGCAGCGTTGGTGGGGGCGAAGGTTCAGGCTACACCTTC.

The V and J genes are TRBV28 and TRBJ2-1; D is tentatively TRBD1 or TRBD2 (6 bases each). The V and J ends lost 6 bases and 4 bases respectively, with 19 bases between them. The CDR3 covers 16 residues. Germline CDR1 and CDR2: MDHEN and SYDVKM. CDR3 coding DNA: TGTGCCAGCAGCCGCATGGGGGCGGGGTCATACAATGAGCAGTTCTTC. Translating gives CASSRMGAGSYNEQFF.

The V and J genes are TRBV2 and TRBJ2-7; D possibly corresponds to TRBD1 (6 bases). With 0 bases removed from V and 9 bases from J, the gap between germline ends came to 15 bases. Germline assignment: CDR1 SNHLY and CDR2 FYNNEI. The CDR3 spans 14 residues. The CDR3 region has the DNA TGTGCCAGCAGTGAAGCGGGGCATTCGACAGGGCAGTACTTC. The encoded protein is CASSEAGHSTGQYF. Drawing the rest from reference TRBV2 and TRBJ2-7, the complete variable domain is EPEVTQTPSHQVTQMGQEVILRCVPISNHLYFYWYRQILGQKVEFLVSFYNNEISEKSEIFDDQFSVERPDGSNFTLKIRSTKLEDSAMYFCASSEAGHSTGQYFGPGTRLTVT.

The rearrangement uses TRBV28 and TRBJ2-2; D might be TRBD1 (6 bases). With 6 bases removed from V and 5 bases from J, the gap between germline ends came to 10 bases. Germline loops: CDR1 MDHEN, CDR2 SYDVKM. This CDR3 is built from 13 residues. The CDR3 nucleotides are TGTGCCAGCAGGCCCACAGGGACCGGGGAGCTGTTTTTT. Translating it yields CASRPTGTGELFF. Combining the CDR3 with reference TRBV28 and TRBJ2-2 gives the whole variable domain DVKVTQSSRYLVKRTGEKVFLECVQDMDHENMFWYRQDPGLGLRLIYFSYDVKMKEKGDIPEGYSVSREKKERFSLILESASTNQTSMYLCASRPTGTGELFFGEGSRLTVL.

This clone was counted a few times. This same CDR3 is encoded by further DNA sequences in the sample. The rearrangement links TRBV30 to TRBJ1-3; no definite D call. The CDR3 is made up of 11 amino acids. Trimming pared 0 bases from V and 4 bases from J, leaving 1 base between. CDR1 is GTSNPN and CDR2 is SVGIG in the germline V gene (reference sequence). The CDR3 nucleotides read TGTGCCTGGAGTGTGGGAAACACCATATATTTT. Its translation is CAWSVGNTIYF.

This chain uses TRBV30 with TRBJ1-1; a weak D match, TRBD1 (6 bases). The germline V gene has CDR1 GTSNPN and CDR2 SVGIG (reference sequence). This CDR3 has 14 residues. Deletions cut 2 bases from V and 4 bases from J, with 14 bases between. CDR3 DNA: TGTGCCTGGAGTTCGCAGACAGGTGGCACTGAAGCTTTCTTT. Its translation is CAWSSQTGGTEAFF.

The gene calls are TRBV2 and TRBJ2-2; TRBD1 matches 11 bases. Germline V gives CDR1 SNHLY, CDR2 FYNNEI. With 5 bases clipped from V and 3 bases from J, the junction kept 5 bases outside the gene matches. The CDR3 runs to 16 residues. The CDR3 region is CASSFGQGADTGELFF. The CDR3, as DNA: TGTGCCAGCAGTTTTGGACAGGGGGCGGACACCGGGGAGCTGTTTTTT.

This clone was seen more than once but under ten times. The chain links TRBV19 to TRBJ1-2; D gene unclear. V was shortened by 6 bases and J by 4 bases, with 9 bases between the two germline ends. The CDR3 has 12 amino acids. Looked up from germline, CDR1 is LNHDA and CDR2 is SQIVND (reference sequence). In DNA, the CDR3 is TGTGCCAGTAGAGGAGAATCCTATGGCTACACCTTC. Translated: CASRGESYGYTF.

The V call is TRBV19, the J call TRBJ2-1; D is uncertain. The germline gives CDR1 LNHDA, CDR2 SQIVND (reference sequence). The CDR3 is made up of 18 amino acids. The V end lost 7 bases, the J end lost 0 bases, and 22 bases lay between the germline ends. In nucleotides, the CDR3 is TGTGCCAGTACCAGGACGGAGAAAGTCTCGAGCTCCTACAATGAGCAGTTCTTC. It yields the protein CASTRTEKVSSSYNEQFF.

The rearrangement links TRBV2 to TRBJ2-5, with a tentative D call TRBD1 (6 bases). V was pared by 6 bases and J by 4 bases, with 12 bases between. Per germline, CDR1 SNHLY and CDR2 FYNNEI. This CDR3 has 13 residues. The CDR3 nucleotides read TGTGCCAGCAGCCAGGGGTTCCCAGAGACCCAGTACTTC. Protein product: CASSQGFPETQYF. Combining the CDR3 with reference TRBV2 and TRBJ2-5 gives the whole variable domain EPEVTQTPSHQVTQMGQEVILRCVPISNHLYFYWYRQILGQKVEFLVSFYNNEISEKSEIFDDQFSVERPDGSNFTLKIRSTKLEDSAMYFCASSQGFPETQYFGPGTRLLVL.